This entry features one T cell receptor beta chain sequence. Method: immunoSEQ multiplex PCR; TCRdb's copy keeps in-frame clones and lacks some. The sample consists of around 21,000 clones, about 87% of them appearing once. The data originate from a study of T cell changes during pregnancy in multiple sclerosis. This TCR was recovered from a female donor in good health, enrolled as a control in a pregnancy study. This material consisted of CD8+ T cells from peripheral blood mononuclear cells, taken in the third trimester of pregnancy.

The CDR3 protein is CASSLDLGWDIGADTQYF. In nucleotides, the CDR3 is TGCGCCAGCAGCTTGGATTTGGGGTGGGACATCGGTGCAGATACGCAGTATTTT. The V call is TRBV5-1, the J call TRBJ2-3; the D gene is possibly TRBD1 (6 bases). The V end lost 0 bases, the J end lost 4 bases, and 21 bases lay between the germline ends. Germline V gene lookup returns CDR1 SGHRS and CDR2 YFSETQ. The CDR3 is 18 amino acids.